One and the same sample provided the 28 T cell receptor beta chains below, sequenced in a study of OX40 agonist ivuxolimab in advanced cancers. Clones were read by immunoSEQ multiplex PCR, and TCRdb kept only the in-frame ones, dropping some. The table records around 56,000 clones, about 80% of them present only once. This specimen was CD4+ or CD8+ T cells sorted from blood, taken in a trial of the OX40 agonist ivuxolimab. These receptors were collected from an adult with an advanced solid tumor such as melanoma, head and neck, liver or kidney cancer.

V and J are TRBV6-6 and TRBJ2-1, with D unclear. Looked up from germline, CDR1 is MNHNY and CDR2 is SVGAGI (reference sequence). Trimming shortened V by 7 bases and J by 4 bases, and 17 bases separated the two germline ends. This CDR3 is built from 15 residues. The CDR3 is CASTPDPGEYNEQFF. The CDR3 coding sequence is TGTGCCAGCACCCCAGACCCCGGAGAATACAATGAGCAGTTCTTC.

Of note for this clone: One junction end does not reproduce the germline sequence, and a read error may be involved. The chain couples TRBV6-1 to TRBJ1-3; no reliable D call. The CDR3 spans 13 residues. Germline assignment: CDR1 MNHNS and CDR2 SASEGT. CDR3 sequence (DNA): TGTGCCAGCAGTGAAATGGCTGGAAGCACCATATATTTT. This translates into CASSEMAGSTIYF.

CDR3 sequence reads: CASGEREAYEQYF. DNA of the CDR3: TGTGCCAGCGGGGAGCGGGAGGCCTACGAGCAGTACTTC. The chain combines TRBV2 with TRBJ2-7; 9 positions match TRBD2. Germline V gives CDR1 SNHLY, CDR2 FYNNEI. CDR3 length: 13 residues. J was trimmed by 2 bases and V by 8 bases; bases with no gene match: 4.

The V call is TRBV5-1, the J call TRBJ2-4; the match to TRBD2 covers 16 bases. Germline V gives CDR1 SGHRS, CDR2 YFSETQ. This CDR3 is built from 21 residues. The junction had 22 bases not matched to a gene; V was cut back by 4 bases and J by 9 bases. Here the CDR3 reads CASSPKRPGLAGGQSFGIQYF. CDR3 in DNA: TGCGCCAGCAGCCCCAAACGGCCGGGACTAGCGGGAGGGCAGTCTTTCGGCATTCAGTACTTC.

In this sample, this clone turned up a few times. The genes are TRBV5-1 and TRBJ2-3; TRBD1 agrees at 9 bases. The ends lost 0 bases at V and 6 bases at J; junction bases unmatched: 5. The CDR3 is made up of 15 amino acids. Germline assignment: CDR1 SGHRS and CDR2 YFSETQ. In DNA form, the CDR3 reads TGCGCCAGCAGCTTGGGGGACAGGGAGATGGATACGCAGTATTTT. This encodes CASSLGDREMDTQYF.

This chain connects TRBV14 to TRBJ2-6; D not resolved. V lost 1 base, J lost 4 bases, and 5 bases lay in between. The germline V gene encodes CDR1 SGHDN and CDR2 FVKESK. This CDR3 has 14 residues. In nucleotides, the CDR3 is TGTGCCAGCAGCCAAGTGGGAGGGGCCAACGTCCTGACTTTC. Translation gives CASSQVGGANVLTF. The full variable domain, its missing parts supplied by reference TRBV14 and TRBJ2-6, is EAGVTQFPSHSVIEKGQTVTLRCDPISGHDNLYWYRRVMGKEIKFLLHFVKESKQDESGMPNNRFLAERTGGTYSTLKVQPAELEDSGVYFCASSQVGGANVLTFGAGSRLTVL.

The rearrangement links TRBV4-1 to TRBJ2-7; 8 bases map to TRBD1. V dropped 3 bases and J dropped 2; count of bases not matched to a gene: 6. The CDR3 extends over 15 amino acids. Germline V gene sequence: CDR1 MGHRA, CDR2 YSYEKL. CDR3 sequence (DNA): TGCGCCAGCAGCCAGTCCGGGACAGGCGCCTACGAGCAGTACTTC. Translated, it gives CASSQSGTGAYEQYF.

This clone appeared a few times. The J gene is TRBJ1-2, the V gene TRBV6-5, with unresolved D. This CDR3 region has 12 residues. In germline, CDR1 is MNHEY, CDR2 SVGAGI. V lost 8 bases and J 0 bases, leaving 7 bases between the germline ends. CDR3 sequence reads: CASARANYGYTF. Here the CDR3 DNA reads TGTGCCAGCGCACGGGCTAACTATGGCTACACCTTC.

The V gene is TRBV9, the J gene TRBJ2-7; unclear D gene. Germline V lookup: CDR1 SGDLS, CDR2 YYNGEE. CDR3 size: 18 residues. With 2 bases removed from V and 2 bases from J, the gap between germline ends came to 23 bases. CDR3 DNA: TGTGCCAGCAGCGTCGAGGTTCGGTGTGGCGGAACCACCTACGAGCAGTACTTC. It is translated as CASSVEVRCGGTTYEQYF.

The V call is TRBV19, the J call TRBJ1-5, with TRBD1 matching 9 bases. The CDR3 sequence is 16 residues long. Losses at the gene ends were 6 bases for V and 1 base for J; bases not matched to a gene: 7. CDR1 and CDR2 (germline): LNHDA, SQIVND (reference sequence). The CDR3 nucleotides read TGTGCCAGTAGCAGGGACAGGGCCATAAGCAATCAGCCCCAGCATTTT. Translating gives CASSRDRAISNQPQHF.

The rearrangement joins TRBV18 to TRBJ1-1; D ambiguous. Trimming left V 2 bases short and J 5 bases short, with 21 bases between. The CDR3 loop spans 17 amino acids. The germline CDR1 and CDR2 sequences are KGHSH and LQKENI. The CDR3 sequence is CASSPFSTGKGRTEAFF. The CDR3, as DNA: TGTGCCAGCTCACCATTCAGCACCGGGAAGGGCCGTACTGAAGCTTTCTTT.

The chain combines TRBV10-2 with TRBJ2-2, with TRBD2 matching 8 bases. The CDR3 sequence is 14 residues long. The V gene's germline CDR1 is WSHSY and CDR2 SAAADI. J was trimmed by 4 bases and V by 5 bases; bases with no gene match: 3. CDR3 amino acids: CASSRGGGTGELFF. The CDR3 DNA sequence: TGCGCCAGCAGTCGGGGGGGCGGCACCGGGGAGCTGTTTTTT.

The chain employs TRBV9 and TRBJ2-7; possible D gene TRBD2, 5 bases. The CDR3 sequence is 11 residues long. Germline V gene lookup returns CDR1 SGDLS and CDR2 YYNGEE. V dropped 0 bases and J dropped 7 bases, with 5 bases sitting between them. Here the CDR3 DNA reads TGTGCCAGCAGCGTAGCGGGGGAGCAGTACTTC. This sequence encodes CASSVAGEQYF.

CDR3 protein: CASSKGTAEGAEAFF. The DNA of the CDR3 is TGTGCCAGTAGCAAGGGGACAGCGGAGGGGGCTGAAGCTTTCTTT. This rearrangement joins TRBV19 to TRBJ1-1; TRBD1 aligns across 7 bases. This CDR3 region has 15 residues. The trim removed 6 bases at V and 6 bases at J, leaving 13 bases unmatched. CDR1 and CDR2 from the germline V gene are LNHDA and SQIVND (reference sequence).

V usage is TRBV18 and J usage is TRBJ1-1, with D maybe TRBD1 (5 bases). This CDR3 comprises 13 residues. The ends were cut back, 2 bases at V and 1 base at J, with 5 bases in the middle. CDR1 is KGHSH, CDR2 LQKENI, per germline. The CDR3 DNA reads TGTGCCAGCTCACCAGGGGCGAACACTGAAGCTTTCTTT. It translates to CASSPGANTEAFF. Based on the CDR3 plus reference TRBV18 and TRBJ1-1, the full variable domain is NAGVMQNPRHLVRRRGQEARLRCSPMKGHSHVYWYRQLPEEGLKFMVYLQKENIIDESGMPKERFSAEFPKEGPSILRIQQVVRGDSAAYFCASSPGANTEAFFGQGTRLTVV.

CDR3 bases: TGCGCCAGCAGTCCCCACAAACTAGCGGATTACTACGAGCAGTACTTC. As protein: CASSPHKLADYYEQYF. The chain has TRBV10-2 and TRBJ2-7; 8 bases agree with TRBD2. Germline loops: CDR1 WSHSY, CDR2 SAAADI. V was clipped by 5 bases and J by 3 bases; unmatched bases: 12. The CDR3 is 16 residues long.

A single count supports this clone. This chain uses TRBV5-6 with TRBJ1-4; D perhaps matches TRBD1 (6 bases). V was pared by 2 bases and J by 7 bases, with 12 bases between. From germline, CDR1 is SGHDT and CDR2 YYEEEE. The CDR3 covers 14 residues. CDR3 coding DNA: TGTGCCAGCAGCTTTTGGGCAGGGGTTGAAAAACTGTTTTTT. Translating gives CASSFWAGVEKLFF.

The J gene is TRBJ2-3, the V gene TRBV28; 8 nucleotides match TRBD2. V lost 2 bases to trimming and J lost 4 bases; unmatched junction nucleotides: 5. Germline V gene lookup returns CDR1 MDHEN and CDR2 SYDVKM. The CDR3 covers 15 residues. The CDR3 sequence is CASSLGAGVPDTQYF. DNA of the CDR3: TGTGCCAGCAGTTTAGGAGCGGGAGTCCCAGATACGCAGTATTTT.

The genes are TRBV10-1 and TRBJ2-2, with D hard to call. This CDR3 spans 14 amino acids. Trimming left V 2 bases short and J 4 bases short, with 8 bases between. Germline V gives CDR1 WNHNN, CDR2 SYGVQD (reference sequence). CDR3 in amino acids: CASSETWSTGELFF. CDR3 sequence (DNA): TGCGCCAGCAGTGAGACGTGGAGCACCGGGGAGCTGTTTTTT.

The sample holds one count of this clone. This chain joins TRBV28 and TRBJ2-7, with D possibly matching TRBD2 (6 bases). Per germline, CDR1 MDHEN and CDR2 SYDVKM. The V gene lost 6 bases and the J gene lost 4 bases, with 16 bases spanning the gap. The CDR3 spans 14 residues. CDR3 in amino acids: CASSPGGEWYEQYF. The CDR3 coding sequence is TGTGCCAGCAGCCCTGGCGGGGAGTGGTACGAGCAGTACTTC.

The chain carries TRBV19 and TRBJ1-1; D gene unclear. The germline gives CDR1 LNHDA, CDR2 SQIVND (reference sequence). CDR3 length: 13 residues. V was shortened by 6 bases and J by 4 bases, with 12 bases between the two germline ends. The CDR3: CASRTQAATEAFF. CDR3 coding DNA: TGTGCCAGTAGGACCCAGGCGGCCACTGAAGCTTTCTTT.

This chain joins TRBV2 and TRBJ2-1, with D hard to call. The CDR3 runs to 11 residues. V dropped 7 bases and J dropped 4 bases, with 5 bases sitting between them. The germline V gene has CDR1 SNHLY and CDR2 FYNNEI. The DNA of the CDR3 is TGTGCCAGCATGGAGTACAATGAGCAGTTCTTC. Protein product: CASMEYNEQFF.

The V and J genes are TRBV29-1 and TRBJ2-3, with D maybe TRBD1 (6 bases). This CDR3 comprises 16 residues. V gave up 6 bases and J gave up 0 bases, with 19 bases separating them. Germline V gives CDR1 SQVTM, CDR2 ANQGSEA. The DNA of the CDR3 is TGCAGCGTGCGAGCTACACAGGGTTCAAGCACAGATACGCAGTATTTT. Translated, it gives CSVRATQGSSTDTQYF.

As to this clone: One junction end does not reproduce the germline sequence, and a read error may be involved. The chain is built from TRBV7-7 and TRBJ2-5; 11 nucleotides line up with TRBD2. Germline loops: CDR1 SSHAT, CDR2 FNYEAQ (reference sequence). This CDR3 has 14 residues. The CDR3 DNA sequence: TGTGCTAGCAGCCCTACTAGCGGGGGAGAGACCCAGTACTTC. This sequence encodes CASSPTSGGETQYF.

V and J are TRBV6-4 and TRBJ2-7; no clear D gene. There are 14 residues in the CDR3. The germline V gene has CDR1 MRHNA and CDR2 SNTAGT. The V end was cut by 3 bases, the J end by 2 bases, with 11 bases between. The CDR3 sequence is CASSEGRLPYEQYF. CDR3 sequence (DNA): TGTGCCAGCAGTGAAGGCAGGTTGCCCTACGAGCAGTACTTC.

The V gene is TRBV19, the J gene TRBJ2-6, with 7 bases identical to TRBD1. The V gene end was trimmed by 5 bases and the J gene end by 0 bases; junction bases not matched to a gene: 4. Looked up from germline, CDR1 is LNHDA and CDR2 is SQIVND (reference sequence). CDR3 size: 16 residues. CDR3 nucleotides: TGTGCCAGTAGTCTACAGGGGACCTCTGGGGCCAACGTCCTGACTTTC. This translates into CASSLQGTSGANVLTF.

The rearrangement links TRBV30 to TRBJ2-5; possibly TRBD2 for D (5 bases). This CDR3 is built from 14 residues. V lost 5 bases and J 5 bases, leaving 18 bases between the germline ends. In germline, CDR1 is GTSNPN, CDR2 SVGIG (reference sequence). CDR3 sequence: CAWSGGGFVETQYF. In DNA form, the CDR3 reads TGTGCCTGGTCTGGCGGAGGATTTGTGGAGACCCAGTACTTC.

Notes on this clone: An end of the junction differs from the germline gene, which may be a read error. The chain has TRBV5-4 and TRBJ1-6; 8 bases are a match to TRBD1. This CDR3 is built from 13 residues. Germline V gene sequence: CDR1 SGHNT, CDR2 YYREEE (reference sequence). The CDR3 here is CASSLLGAGGEYF. CDR3 DNA sequence: TGTGCCAGCAGCTTGTTAGGAGCAGGGGGCGAATACTTT.